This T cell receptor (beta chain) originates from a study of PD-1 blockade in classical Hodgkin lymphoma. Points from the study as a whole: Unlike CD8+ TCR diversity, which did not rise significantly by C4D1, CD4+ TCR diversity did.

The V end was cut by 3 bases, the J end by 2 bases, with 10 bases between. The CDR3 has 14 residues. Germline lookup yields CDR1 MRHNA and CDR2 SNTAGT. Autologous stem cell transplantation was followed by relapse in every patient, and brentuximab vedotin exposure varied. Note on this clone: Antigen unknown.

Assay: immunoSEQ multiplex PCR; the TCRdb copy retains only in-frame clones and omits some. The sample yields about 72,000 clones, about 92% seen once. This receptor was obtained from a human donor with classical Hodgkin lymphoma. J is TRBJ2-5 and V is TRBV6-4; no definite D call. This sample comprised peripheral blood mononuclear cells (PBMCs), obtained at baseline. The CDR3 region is CASSEGPDQETQYF. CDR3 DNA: TGTGCCAGCAGTGAGGGTCCGGATCAAGAGACCCAGTACTTC.